This entry is about one T cell receptor beta chain. The antigen is not known. These data are taken from a study of T cell repertoires in ileal Crohn's disease. General observations from the study: Endoscopic recurrence occurred in every patient whose clonality exceeded 26.8%.

Time point in this sample: neoterminal ileum biopsy at postoperative endoscopy, about 6 months after surgery. CDR3 size: 13 residues. Germline CDR1 reads WSHSY; CDR2 reads SAAADI. V lost 7 bases and J lost 0; bases outside the gene matches: 1. Each sample's TCRB immunosequencing used five hundred nanograms of biopsy DNA. Assay: immunoSEQ multiplex PCR; the TCRdb copy retains only in-frame clones and omits some. The sample lists more than 50,000 clones, about 89% seen once, with about 2.1% in the top ten. The sample was ileal tissue. This chain joins TRBV10-2 and TRBJ1-2, with TRBD1 matching 8 bases. The TCR comes from an adult with Crohn's disease. The CDR3: CASTRGPNYGYTF. CDR3 DNA sequence: TGCGCCAGCACCAGGGGGCCTAACTATGGCTACACCTTC.